Only a few counts were recorded for the clone carrying this T cell receptor beta chain. Its specificity is unknown. Using its own MiXCR run on the RT-PCR reads, TCRdb lists one record per CDR3 protein. Here the sample spans almost 250,000 distinct CDR3 sequences, 9.5% to 15% being singletons. CDR3 length equals 17 residues. The J segment lost 1 base and the V segment lost 4 bases, leaving 4 bases of the junction unmatched. Looked up from germline, CDR1 is KGHSH and CDR2 is LQKENI. This record comes from a study of response to subunit inactivated influenza vaccine. Overall study results and limits: The authors suggested that every seasonal influenza vaccination recruits few new T cells.

The sample in question was non-naive T cells sorted from PBMCs, obtained 14 days before vaccination. The source of this sequence is a man in his forties or fifties who received an inactivated influenza vaccine. The chain couples TRBV18 to TRBJ2-3, with 14 bases matching TRBD2. CDR3 DNA: TGTGCCAGCTCACACGGGACTAGCGGGAGTGGCACAGATACGCAGTATTTT. Its translation is CASSHGTSGSGTDTQYF.